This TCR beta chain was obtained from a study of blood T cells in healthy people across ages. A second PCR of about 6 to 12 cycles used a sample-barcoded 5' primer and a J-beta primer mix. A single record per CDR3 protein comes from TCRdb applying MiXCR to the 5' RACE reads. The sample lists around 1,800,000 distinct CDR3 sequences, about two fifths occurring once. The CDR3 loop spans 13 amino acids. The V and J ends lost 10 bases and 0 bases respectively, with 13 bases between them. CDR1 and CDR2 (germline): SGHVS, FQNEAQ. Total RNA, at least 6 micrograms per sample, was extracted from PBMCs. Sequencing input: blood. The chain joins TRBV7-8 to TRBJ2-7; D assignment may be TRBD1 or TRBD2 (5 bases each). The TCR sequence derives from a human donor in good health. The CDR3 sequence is CANVGRDSYEQYF. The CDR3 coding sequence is TGTGCCAACGTGGGACGAGACTCCTACGAGCAGTACTTC.